A single sample is the source of the 9 T cell receptor beta chains below, sequenced in a study of vaccination effects on CD4 cells after COVID-19. These TCRs are of unknown antigen specificity. CD4+ T cells specific for antigen were expanded with viral peptide pools by the ViraFEST assay before sequencing. Following culture for around 10 days, CD4+ T cells were isolated. As their vaccination, participants received two doses of either BNT162b2 or mRNA-1273. Repertoires were generated with immunoSEQ multiplex PCR, while TCRdb's copy carries only in-frame clones and drops some. The table shows approximately 25,000 clones, with over 60% occurring only once. Specimen: CD4+ T cells from PBMCs cultured with SARS-CoV-2 spike peptides, collected after COVID-19 vaccination. These receptors were collected from a human donor who received a COVID-19 vaccine. Some clones in this sample may be carry-over from other donors' samples.

The chain joins TRBV6-5 to TRBJ1-2, with D possibly being TRBD1 (5 bases). Germline CDR1 and CDR2: MNHEY and SVGAGI. Trimming took off 5 bases at V and 0 bases at J, with 10 bases between the two ends. The CDR3 extends over 14 amino acids. CDR3 in amino acids: CASSRTRSNYGYTF. The CDR3 DNA reads TGTGCCAGCAGTCGGACACGTTCTAACTATGGCTACACCTTC.

This chain links TRBV18 with TRBJ2-5; 7 bases are a match to TRBD1. The junction had 6 bases not matched to a gene; V was cut back by 4 bases and J by 4 bases. The CDR3 runs to 14 residues. Germline CDR1 is KGHSH and CDR2 is LQKENI. In nucleotides, the CDR3 is TGTGCCAGCTCACTAGGACAGGTCCGAGAGACCCAGTACTTC. It encodes CASSLGQVRETQYF.

The chain links TRBV15 to TRBJ2-5; weak D call: TRBD1 (5 bases). V dropped 0 bases and J dropped 1 base, with 18 bases sitting between them. The CDR3 covers 18 residues. The germline CDR1 and CDR2 sequences are LNHNV and YYDKDF (reference sequence). In nucleotides, the CDR3 is TGTGCCACCAGCAGAGAAACTCCCTTTGACAGCACCCAAGAGACCCAGTACTTC. Translated: CATSRETPFDSTQETQYF.

V is TRBV12-3 or TRBV12-4 and J is TRBJ1-2; no firm D call. Trimming stripped 5 bases from V and 7 bases from J, with 5 bases between. CDR3 size: 10 residues. CDR3 sequence reads: CASSPPGYTF. The DNA of the CDR3 is TGTGCCAGCAGTCCTCCTGGCTACACCTTC.

This clone has only a few counts. V usage is TRBV5-6 and J usage is TRBJ2-7, with a possible D match to TRBD1 (6 bases). CDR3 size: 12 residues. Looked up from germline, CDR1 is SGHDT and CDR2 is YYEEEE. Trimming pared 9 bases from V and 3 bases from J, leaving 13 bases between. CDR3 sequence reads: CATQKQGYEQYV. The CDR3, as DNA: TGTGCCACCCAAAAACAGGGCTACGAGCAGTACGTC.

This clone has only a few counts. The chain combines TRBV18 with TRBJ2-2; D is perhaps TRBD1 (5 bases). The CDR3 sequence is 15 residues long. Germline CDR1 is KGHSH and CDR2 is LQKENI. Between the trimmed V and J ends, which lost 2 bases and 2 bases, there was a span of 9 bases. This CDR3 is CASSPGTGNTGELFF. The CDR3 DNA follows: TGTGCCAGCTCACCAGGAACAGGAAACACCGGGGAGCTGTTTTTT.

J is TRBJ1-5 and V is TRBV19; no reliable D call. The V and J ends lost 6 bases and 0 bases respectively, with 9 bases between them. The CDR3 is 14 residues long. Germline V CDR1 and CDR2: LNHDA, SQIVND (reference sequence). In nucleotides, the CDR3 is TGTGCCAGTAGCGACGGGTATAGCAATCAGCCCCAGCATTTT. Translating it yields CASSDGYSNQPQHF.

This sequence joins TRBV5-4 and TRBJ2-2; D may be TRBD2 (6 bases). Trimming left V 0 bases short and J 1 base short, with 10 bases between. The CDR3 length is 16 residues. Germline V lookup: CDR1 SGHNT, CDR2 YYREEE (reference sequence). CDR3 nucleotide sequence: TGTGCCAGCAGCTTGGGAGGAGGGATGAACACCGGGGAGCTGTTTTTT. This gives the protein CASSLGGGMNTGELFF.

CDR3 in DNA: TGCGCCAGCAGCTGGCAGGGTTCAACTGAAGCTTTCTTT. Its protein product is CASSWQGSTEAFF. The V and J genes are TRBV5-1 and TRBJ1-1; D is perhaps TRBD1 (5 bases). The CDR3 extends over 13 amino acids. Germline lookup yields CDR1 SGHRS and CDR2 YFSETQ. V was trimmed by 3 bases and J by 5 bases, leaving 11 bases between them.